The source of this T cell receptor beta chain is a study of blood T cell repertoires in COVID-19. Study as a whole: Acute and convalescent COVID-19 specimens originated in the United States, Italy and Spain. The analysed material was cDNA or gDNA that came from T cells, B-cell-depleted T cells, or PBMCs.

V was clipped by 4 bases and J by 7 bases, with 20 bases between them. Germline V gene lookup returns CDR1 PRHDT and CDR2 FYEKMQ (reference sequence). This CDR3 has 16 amino acids. In the source study's methods: Amplification of reference gene primers provided the estimated nucleated cell counts. Clones were sequenced by immunoSEQ multiplex PCR, and TCRdb holds only the in-frame ones, with some missing. That table gives V, J and clone size, and the DNA gave D and trimming. The sample shows approximately 280,000 clones, roughly 85% of them seen only once. The receptor was isolated from an older woman with acute or convalescent COVID-19. Sequenced material: peripheral blood. V usage is TRBV13 and J usage is TRBJ2-1, with D possibly being TRBD1 (6 bases). Here the CDR3 DNA reads TGTGCCAGCAGCTACGACGTTGGGGGCGCCCGGAATGAGCAGTTCTTC. It encodes CASSYDVGGARNEQFF.